This paragraph reports one T cell receptor (beta chain). The target antigen is unknown. After removal of 2 bases from V and 4 bases from J, the junction contained 5 bases not matched to a gene. The CDR3 contains 14 residues. The V gene's germline CDR1 is GTSNPN and CDR2 SVGIG (reference sequence). The method was immunoSEQ multiplex PCR; TCRdb's version includes in-frame clones alone and lacks a portion of them. This sample has some 40,000 clones, with about 83% found just once. The data were obtained in a study of CD8 T cells in acute hepatitis C reinfection. Whole-study results and caveats: TRBV04 and TRBV06 were preferentially used in all groups, not explained by naive pool overrepresentation.

The time point was: naive CD8 control sorted from an acute-time-point sample. The sample taken for sequencing was naive CD8+ T cells from PBMCs. J is TRBJ2-7 and V is TRBV30; 10 nucleotides align to TRBD2. The origin of this receptor is a man aged 25-45 years with chronic hepatitis C. The CDR3 bases are TGTGCCTGGAGTTCCAAGCGGGAGGGTTACGAGCAGTACGTC. Translation gives CAWSSKREGYEQYV.